The clone carrying this T cell receptor (beta chain) was picked up a small number of times. Trimming removed 0 bases from V and 6 bases from J; junction bases left unmatched: 8. Per the germline V gene, CDR1 is LGHNA and CDR2 is YSLEER. CDR3 length: 15 residues. This entry comes from a study of beta chain features in type 1 diabetes. Background on the study: Healthy donors and patients had similar age, gender and cell yields.

CD45RO/CCR7/CD25/CD127/CD95/CD27 staining was used to isolate CD4+ naive, central memory, regulatory and stem cell-like memory cells by sorting. All of the isolated RNA was reverse transcribed, so expressed TCRB transcripts were sequenced. Method: immunoSEQ multiplex PCR; TCRdb's copy keeps in-frame clones and lacks some. The table includes about 110,000 clones, about two fifths detected once. V is TRBV4-3 and J is TRBJ2-7; 7 nucleotides match TRBD1. The clonotype was recovered from a woman under 30 in good health. Sequenced material: stem cell memory CD4+ T cells from blood. The CDR3 region is CASSQDEGAGREQYF. The CDR3 nucleotides read TGCGCCAGCAGCCAAGATGAGGGGGCAGGGCGCGAGCAGTACTTC.